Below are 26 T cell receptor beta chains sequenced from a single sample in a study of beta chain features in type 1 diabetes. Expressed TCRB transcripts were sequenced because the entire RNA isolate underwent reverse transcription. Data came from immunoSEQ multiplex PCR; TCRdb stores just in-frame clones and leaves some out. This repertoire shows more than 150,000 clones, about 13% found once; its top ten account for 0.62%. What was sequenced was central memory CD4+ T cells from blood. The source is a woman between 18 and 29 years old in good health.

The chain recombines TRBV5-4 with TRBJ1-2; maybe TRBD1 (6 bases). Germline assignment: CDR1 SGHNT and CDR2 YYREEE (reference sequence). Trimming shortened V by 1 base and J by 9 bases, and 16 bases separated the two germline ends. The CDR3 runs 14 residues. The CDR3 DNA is TGTGCCAGCAGCTTGTCGGGGGGCGTTCAGAGCTACACCTTC. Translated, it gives CASSLSGGVQSYTF.

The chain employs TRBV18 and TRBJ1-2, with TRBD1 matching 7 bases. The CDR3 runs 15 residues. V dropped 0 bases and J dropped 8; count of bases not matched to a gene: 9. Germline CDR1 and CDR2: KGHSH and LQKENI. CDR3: CASSPPEGQAKGYTF. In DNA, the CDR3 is TGTGCCAGCTCACCACCGGAAGGACAGGCGAAGGGCTACACCTTC.

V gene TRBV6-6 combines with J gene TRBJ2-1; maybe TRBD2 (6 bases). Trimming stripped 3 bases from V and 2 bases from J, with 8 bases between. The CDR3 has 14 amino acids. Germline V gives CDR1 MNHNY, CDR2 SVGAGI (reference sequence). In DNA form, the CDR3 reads TGTGCCAGCAGTTATGGCGGGACCTACAATGAGCAGTTCTTC. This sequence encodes CASSYGGTYNEQFF.

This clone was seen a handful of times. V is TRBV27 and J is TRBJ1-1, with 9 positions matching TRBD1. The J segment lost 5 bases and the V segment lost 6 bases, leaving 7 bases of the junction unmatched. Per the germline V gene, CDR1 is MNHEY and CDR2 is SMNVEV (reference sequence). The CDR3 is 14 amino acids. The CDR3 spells CASSAGTGRTEAFF. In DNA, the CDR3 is TGTGCCAGCAGCGCCGGGACAGGGAGGACTGAAGCTTTCTTT.

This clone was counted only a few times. CDR3 in amino acids: CSVGIGRANTEAFF. The CDR3 DNA follows: TGCAGCGTTGGAATAGGCAGGGCGAACACTGAAGCTTTCTTT. This sequence joins TRBV29-1 and TRBJ1-1, with D perhaps matching TRBD1 (5 bases). Trimming took off 4 bases at V and 1 base at J, with 13 bases between the two ends. The germline V gene encodes CDR1 SQVTM and CDR2 ANQGSEA. This CDR3 is 14 amino acids long.

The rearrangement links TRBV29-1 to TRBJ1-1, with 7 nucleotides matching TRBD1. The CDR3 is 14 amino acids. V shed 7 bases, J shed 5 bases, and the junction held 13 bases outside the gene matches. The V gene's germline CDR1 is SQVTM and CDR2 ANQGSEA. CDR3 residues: CSAPDQGVSTEAFF. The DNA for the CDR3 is TGCAGCGCACCGGACCAGGGGGTGTCGACTGAAGCTTTCTTT.

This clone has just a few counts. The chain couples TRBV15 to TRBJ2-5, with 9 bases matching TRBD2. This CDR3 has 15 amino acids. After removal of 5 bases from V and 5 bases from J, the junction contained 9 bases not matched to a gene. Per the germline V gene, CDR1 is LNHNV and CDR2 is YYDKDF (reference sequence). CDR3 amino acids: CATSAHSGSSETQYF. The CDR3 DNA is TGTGCCACCAGCGCCCATAGCGGGAGTTCGGAGACCCAGTACTTC.

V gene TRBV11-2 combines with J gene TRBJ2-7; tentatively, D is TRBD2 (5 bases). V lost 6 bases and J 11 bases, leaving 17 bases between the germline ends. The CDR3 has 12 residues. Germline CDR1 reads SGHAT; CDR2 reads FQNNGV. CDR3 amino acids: CASSPTSGGKYF. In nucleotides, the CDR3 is TGTGCCAGCAGTCCTACGTCAGGAGGAAAGTACTTC.

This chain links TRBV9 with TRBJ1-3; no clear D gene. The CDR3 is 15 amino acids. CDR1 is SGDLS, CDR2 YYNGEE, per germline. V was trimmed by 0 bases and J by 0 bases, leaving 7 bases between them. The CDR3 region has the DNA TGTGCCAGCAGCGTAGGGCAGTTCTCTGGAAACACCATATATTTT. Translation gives CASSVGQFSGNTIYF.

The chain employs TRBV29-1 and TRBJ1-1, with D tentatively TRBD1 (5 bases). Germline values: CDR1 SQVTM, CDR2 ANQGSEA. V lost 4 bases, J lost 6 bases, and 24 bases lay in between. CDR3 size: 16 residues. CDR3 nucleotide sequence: TGCAGCGTTGTATCGACAGTTGCCCGTCTAGTTGCTGAAGCTTTCTTT. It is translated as CSVVSTVARLVAEAFF.

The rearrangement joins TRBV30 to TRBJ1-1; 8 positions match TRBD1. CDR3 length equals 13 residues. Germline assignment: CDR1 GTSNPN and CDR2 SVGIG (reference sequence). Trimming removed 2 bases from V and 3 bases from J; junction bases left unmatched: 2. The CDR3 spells CAWSLTGDTEAFF. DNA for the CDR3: TGTGCCTGGAGTTTGACAGGGGACACTGAAGCTTTCTTT. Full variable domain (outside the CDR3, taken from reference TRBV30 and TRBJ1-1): SQTIHQWPATLVQPVGSPLSLECTVEGTSNPNLYWYRQAAGRGLQLLFYSVGIGQISSEVPQNLSASRPQDRQFILSSKKLLLSDSGFYLCAWSLTGDTEAFFGQGTRLTVV.

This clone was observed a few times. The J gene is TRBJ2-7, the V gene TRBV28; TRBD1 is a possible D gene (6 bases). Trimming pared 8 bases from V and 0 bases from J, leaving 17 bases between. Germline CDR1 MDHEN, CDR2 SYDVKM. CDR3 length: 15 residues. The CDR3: CASEKKIQGSYEQYF. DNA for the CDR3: TGTGCCAGCGAGAAAAAAATACAGGGCTCCTACGAGCAGTACTTC.

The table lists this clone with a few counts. CDR3 DNA: TGCAGCGCCATGTTGACTAGCAGCTCCTACGAGCAGTACTTC. Protein sequence: CSAMLTSSSYEQYF. The rearrangement joins TRBV29-1 to TRBJ2-7; 7 positions agree with TRBD2. The CDR3 sequence is 14 residues long. Trimming took 7 bases from V and 0 from J; bases not matched to a gene: 9. CDR1 and CDR2 from the germline V gene are SQVTM and ANQGSEA.

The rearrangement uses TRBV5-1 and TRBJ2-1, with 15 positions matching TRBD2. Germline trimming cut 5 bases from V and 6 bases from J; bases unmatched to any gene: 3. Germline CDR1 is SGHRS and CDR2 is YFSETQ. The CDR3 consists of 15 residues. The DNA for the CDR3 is TGCGCCAGCAGACAGGGACTAGCGGGAGGCAATGAGCAGTTCTTC. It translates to CASRQGLAGGNEQFF. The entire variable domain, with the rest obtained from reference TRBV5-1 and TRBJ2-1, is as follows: KAGVTQTPRYLIKTRGQQVTLSCSPISGHRSVSWYQQTPGQGLQFLFEYFSETQRNKGNFPGRFSGRQFSNSRSEMNVSTLELGDSALYLCASRQGLAGGNEQFFGPGTRLTVL.

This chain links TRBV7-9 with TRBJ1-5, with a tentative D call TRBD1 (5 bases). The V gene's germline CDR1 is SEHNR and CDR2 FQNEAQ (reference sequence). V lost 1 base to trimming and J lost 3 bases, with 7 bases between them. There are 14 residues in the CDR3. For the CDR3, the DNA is TGTGCCAGCAGCTTAGAACAGGTCAATCAGCCCCAGCATTTT. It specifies CASSLEQVNQPQHF.

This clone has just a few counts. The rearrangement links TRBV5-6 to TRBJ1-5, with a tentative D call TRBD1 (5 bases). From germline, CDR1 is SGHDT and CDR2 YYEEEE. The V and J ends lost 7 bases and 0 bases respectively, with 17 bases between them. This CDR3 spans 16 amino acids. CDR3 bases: TGTGCCAGCCCCTGTAGGGGAGGTTTTAGCAATCAGCCCCAGCATTTT. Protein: CASPCRGGFSNQPQHF.

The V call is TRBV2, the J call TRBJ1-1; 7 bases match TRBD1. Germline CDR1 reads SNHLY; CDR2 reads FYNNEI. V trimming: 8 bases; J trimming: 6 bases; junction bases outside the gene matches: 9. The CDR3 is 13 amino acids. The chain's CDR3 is CASGIGGRSEAFF. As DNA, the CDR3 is TGTGCCAGCGGCATAGGGGGCCGGTCTGAAGCTTTCTTT. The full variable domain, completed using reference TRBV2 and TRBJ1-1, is EPEVTQTPSHQVTQMGQEVILRCVPISNHLYFYWYRQILGQKVEFLVSFYNNEISEKSEIFDDQFSVERPDGSNFTLKIRSTKLEDSAMYFCASGIGGRSEAFFGQGTRLTVV.

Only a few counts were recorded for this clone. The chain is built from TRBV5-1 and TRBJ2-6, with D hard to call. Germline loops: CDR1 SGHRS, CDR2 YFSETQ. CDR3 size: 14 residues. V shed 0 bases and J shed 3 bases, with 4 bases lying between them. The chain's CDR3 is CASSLGSGANVLTF. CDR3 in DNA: TGCGCCAGCAGCTTGGGGAGTGGGGCCAACGTCCTGACTTTC.

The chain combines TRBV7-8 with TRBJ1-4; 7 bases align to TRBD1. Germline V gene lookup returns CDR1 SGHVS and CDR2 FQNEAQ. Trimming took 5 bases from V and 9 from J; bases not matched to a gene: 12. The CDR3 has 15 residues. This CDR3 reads CASSPYPLTGKKLFF. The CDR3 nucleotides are TGTGCCAGCAGCCCCTACCCATTGACAGGGAAAAAACTGTTTTTT.

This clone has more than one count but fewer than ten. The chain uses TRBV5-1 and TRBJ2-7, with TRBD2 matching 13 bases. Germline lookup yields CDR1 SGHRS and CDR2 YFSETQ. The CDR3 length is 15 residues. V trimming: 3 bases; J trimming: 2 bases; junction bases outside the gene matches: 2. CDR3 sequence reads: CASSWGLAGPYEQYF. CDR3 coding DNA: TGCGCCAGCAGCTGGGGACTAGCGGGACCCTACGAGCAGTACTTC.

The CDR3 DNA sequence: TGTGCCTGGAAACCCCAGGCTAGCGTGACCCAGTACTTC. It is translated as CAWKPQASVTQYF. The chain couples TRBV30 to TRBJ2-5, with D possibly matching TRBD2 (6 bases). This CDR3 has 13 amino acids. Trimming shortened V by 4 bases and J by 7 bases, and 16 bases separated the two germline ends. CDR1 and CDR2 (germline): GTSNPN, SVGIG (reference sequence). Together with reference TRBV30 and TRBJ2-5, the CDR3 gives the full variable domain: SQTIHQWPATLVQPVGSPLSLECTVEGTSNPNLYWYRQAAGRGLQLLFYSVGIGQISSEVPQNLSASRPQDRQFILSSKKLLLSDSGFYLCAWKPQASVTQYFGPGTRLLVL.

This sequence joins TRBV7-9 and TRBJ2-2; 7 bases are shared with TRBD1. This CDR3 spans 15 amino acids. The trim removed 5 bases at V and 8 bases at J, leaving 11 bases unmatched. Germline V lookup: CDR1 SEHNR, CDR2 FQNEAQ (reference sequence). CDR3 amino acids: CASSQGTDLGGELFF. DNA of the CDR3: TGTGCCAGCAGCCAAGGGACAGACCTAGGAGGGGAGCTGTTTTTT.

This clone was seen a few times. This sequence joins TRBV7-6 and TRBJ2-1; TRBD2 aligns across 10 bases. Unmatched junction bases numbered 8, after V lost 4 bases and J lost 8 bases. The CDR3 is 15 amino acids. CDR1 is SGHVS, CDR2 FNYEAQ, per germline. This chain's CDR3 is CASSSSGLAGDEQFF. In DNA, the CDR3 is TGTGCCAGCAGCTCATCGGGGCTAGCGGGAGATGAGCAGTTCTTC.

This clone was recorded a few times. The CDR3 DNA reads TGTGCCAGCTATACACGGACAGGACAGCACGAGCAGTACTTC. Its protein product is CASYTRTGQHEQYF. The chain recombines TRBV28 with TRBJ2-7; TRBD1 aligns across 7 bases. With 8 bases clipped from V and 5 bases from J, the junction kept 12 bases outside the gene matches. The CDR3 runs 14 residues. CDR1 and CDR2 (germline): MDHEN, SYDVKM.

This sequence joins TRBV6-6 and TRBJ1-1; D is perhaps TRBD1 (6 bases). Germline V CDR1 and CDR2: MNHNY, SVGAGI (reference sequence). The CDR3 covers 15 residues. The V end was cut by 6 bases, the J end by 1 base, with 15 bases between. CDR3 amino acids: CASSRIETGNTEAFF. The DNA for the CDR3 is TGTGCCAGCAGCCGAATAGAGACAGGGAACACTGAAGCTTTCTTT.

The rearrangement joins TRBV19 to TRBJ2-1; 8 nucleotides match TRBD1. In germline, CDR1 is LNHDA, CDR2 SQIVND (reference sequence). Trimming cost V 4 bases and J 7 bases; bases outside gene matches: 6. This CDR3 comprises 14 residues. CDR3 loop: CASSRGQGFNEQFF. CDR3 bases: TGTGCCAGTAGTAGAGGACAGGGCTTTAATGAGCAGTTCTTC.